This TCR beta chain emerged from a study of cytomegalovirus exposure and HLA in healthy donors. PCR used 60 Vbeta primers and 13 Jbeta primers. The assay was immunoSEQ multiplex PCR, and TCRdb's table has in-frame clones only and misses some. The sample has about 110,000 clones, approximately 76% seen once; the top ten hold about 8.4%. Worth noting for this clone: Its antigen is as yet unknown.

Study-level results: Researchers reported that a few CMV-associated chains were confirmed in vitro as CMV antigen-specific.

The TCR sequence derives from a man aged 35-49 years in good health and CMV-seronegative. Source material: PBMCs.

The CDR3 here is CASSPEGTGRLLNQPQHF. The CDR3 coding sequence is TGTGCCAGCAGCCCAGAAGGAACAGGGCGACTGTTGAATCAGCCCCAGCATTTT. This chain joins TRBV21-1 and TRBJ1-5; the DNA was not compared with TRBD1, the D call given in the table. TRBV21-1 corresponds to a pseudogene. This CDR3 is 18 amino acids long.